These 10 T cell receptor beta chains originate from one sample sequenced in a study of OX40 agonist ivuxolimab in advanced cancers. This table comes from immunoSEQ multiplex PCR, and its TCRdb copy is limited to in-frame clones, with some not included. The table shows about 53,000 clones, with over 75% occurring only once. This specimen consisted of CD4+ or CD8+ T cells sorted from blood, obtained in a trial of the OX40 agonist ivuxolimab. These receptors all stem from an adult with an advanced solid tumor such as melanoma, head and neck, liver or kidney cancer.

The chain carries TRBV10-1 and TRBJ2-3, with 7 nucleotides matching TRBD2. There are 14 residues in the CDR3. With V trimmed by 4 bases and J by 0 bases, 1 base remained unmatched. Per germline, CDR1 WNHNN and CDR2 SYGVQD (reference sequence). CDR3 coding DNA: TGCGCCAGCAGTGTTAGCGGGAGCACAGATACGCAGTATTTT. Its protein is CASSVSGSTDTQYF.

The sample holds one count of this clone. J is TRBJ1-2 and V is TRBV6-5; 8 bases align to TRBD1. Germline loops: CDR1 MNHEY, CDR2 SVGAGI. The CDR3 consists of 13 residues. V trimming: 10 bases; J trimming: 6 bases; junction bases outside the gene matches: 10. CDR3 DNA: TGTGCCATCCGAAAAGCAGGGGGCCATGGCTACACCTTC. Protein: CAIRKAGGHGYTF.

The CDR3 coding sequence is TGTGCCAGCAGCCAAGATAACCAACATGGGTCCGATACGCAGTATTTT. Protein: CASSQDNQHGSDTQYF. The chain uses TRBV4-2 and TRBJ2-3, with no clear D. V dropped 0 bases and J dropped 6 bases, with 16 bases sitting between them. Germline V CDR1 and CDR2: LGHNA, YNFKEQ. The CDR3 contains 16 residues.

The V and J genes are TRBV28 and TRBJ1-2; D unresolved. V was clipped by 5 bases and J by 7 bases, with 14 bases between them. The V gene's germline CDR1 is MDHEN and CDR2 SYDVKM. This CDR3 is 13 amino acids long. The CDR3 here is CASSPPVTFGYTF. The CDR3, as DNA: TGTGCCAGCAGTCCCCCCGTGACCTTTGGCTACACCTTC.

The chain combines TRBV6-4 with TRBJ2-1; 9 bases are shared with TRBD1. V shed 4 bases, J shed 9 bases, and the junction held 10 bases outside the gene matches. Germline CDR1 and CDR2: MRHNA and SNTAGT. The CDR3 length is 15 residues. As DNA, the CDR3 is TGTGCCAGCAGTGCTTGGGACAGGGATTTTGGTGAGCAGTTCTTC. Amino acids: CASSAWDRDFGEQFF.

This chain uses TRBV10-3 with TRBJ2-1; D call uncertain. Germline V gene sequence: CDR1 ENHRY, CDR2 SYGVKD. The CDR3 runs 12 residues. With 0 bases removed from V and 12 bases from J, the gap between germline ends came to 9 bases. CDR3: CAISESSFGQFF. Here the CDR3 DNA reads TGTGCCATCAGTGAGTCCAGTTTTGGGCAGTTCTTC.

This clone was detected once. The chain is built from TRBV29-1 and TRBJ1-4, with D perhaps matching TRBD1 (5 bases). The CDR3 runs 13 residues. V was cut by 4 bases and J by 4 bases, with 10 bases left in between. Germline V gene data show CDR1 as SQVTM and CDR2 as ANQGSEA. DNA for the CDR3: TGCAGCGTTGGGCTGCAGGGTAATGAAAAACTGTTTTTT. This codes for CSVGLQGNEKLFF.

CDR3 sequence reads: CSARKQDGYTF. The CDR3 coding sequence is TGCAGTGCTAGAAAGCAGGATGGCTACACCTTC. This chain uses TRBV20-1 with TRBJ1-2; no definite D call. CDR1 DFQATT and CDR2 SNEGSKA come from the germline V gene (reference sequence). The CDR3 consists of 11 residues. The V end was cut by 2 bases, the J end by 6 bases, with 7 bases between.

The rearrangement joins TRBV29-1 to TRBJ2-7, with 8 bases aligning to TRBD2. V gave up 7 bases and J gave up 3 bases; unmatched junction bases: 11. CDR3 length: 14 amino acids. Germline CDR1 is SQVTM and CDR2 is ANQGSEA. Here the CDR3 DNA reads TGCAGCGCTCTCGCCCAGGCGGGGGGCTACGAGCAGTACTTC. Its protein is CSALAQAGGYEQYF.

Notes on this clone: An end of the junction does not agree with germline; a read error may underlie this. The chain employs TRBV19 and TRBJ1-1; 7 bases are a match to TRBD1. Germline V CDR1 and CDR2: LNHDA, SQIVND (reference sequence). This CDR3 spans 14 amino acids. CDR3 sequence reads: CASSIPGQNAEAFF. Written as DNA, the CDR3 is TGTGCCAGTAGTATCCCGGGACAGAACGCTGAAGCTTTCTTT. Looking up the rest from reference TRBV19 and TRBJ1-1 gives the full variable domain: DGGITQSPKYLFRKEGQNVTLSCEQNLNHDAMYWYRQDPGQGLRLIYYSQIVNDFQKGDIAEGYSVSREKKESFPLTVTSAQKNPTAFYLCASSIPGQNAEAFFGQGTRLTVV.